This T cell receptor beta chain was documented in a study of tumor-infiltrating lymphocytes in localized non-small cell lung cancer. Trimming took 1 base from V and 0 from J, leaving 6 bases between them. CDR3 length: 14 amino acids. Germline loops: CDR1 MGHRA, CDR2 YSYEKL. Some clones are missing from TCRdb's copy, which holds only in-frame ones; the method was immunoSEQ multiplex PCR. The repertoire holds roughly 15,000 clones, roughly 72% seen once, with approximately 5.4% in the top ten. The material sequenced was lung tumor tissue. This sequence originates from a human donor with non-small cell lung cancer. This sequence joins TRBV4-1 and TRBJ1-1; D is ambiguous. This chain's CDR3 is CASSQGRMNTEAFF. The CDR3 DNA sequence: TGCGCCAGCAGCCAAGGGAGGATGAACACTGAAGCTTTCTTT.